In this sample, the clone carrying this TCR beta chain turned up a few times. Antigen specificity is unknown. The data originate from a study of blood T cells in healthy people across ages. Primers used in a second PCR of about 7 to 12 cycles were a sample-barcoded 5' primer and a J-beta primer mix. TCRdb passed the 5' RACE reads through MiXCR, listing each CDR3 protein once. The profile shows some 930,000 distinct CDR3 sequences, 25% to 35% of them singletons. General study points: TCR beta diversity, measured per million T cells, fell in a roughly linear way with age. A greater number of naive CD4+ cells and higher diversity distinguished long-lived donors from aged donors.

These data are also associated with another study on T cells of mothers and their children. This second report adds: All extracted RNA went into cDNA synthesis, around 1.4 ug per 15 ul.

The sequencing sample was made of blood. The sequence came from a woman in her thirties or forties in good health.

In DNA form, the CDR3 reads TGTGCCAGCAGCTTATTGGGGCGGCAGGGAGCCTACGAGCAGTACTTC. It specifies CASSLLGRQGAYEQYF. The chain carries TRBV11-2 and TRBJ2-7; D may match TRBD1 or TRBD2 (5 bases each). The CDR3 contains 16 residues. V shed 2 bases and J shed 2 bases, with 16 bases lying between them. Looked up from germline, CDR1 is SGHAT and CDR2 is FQNNGV.